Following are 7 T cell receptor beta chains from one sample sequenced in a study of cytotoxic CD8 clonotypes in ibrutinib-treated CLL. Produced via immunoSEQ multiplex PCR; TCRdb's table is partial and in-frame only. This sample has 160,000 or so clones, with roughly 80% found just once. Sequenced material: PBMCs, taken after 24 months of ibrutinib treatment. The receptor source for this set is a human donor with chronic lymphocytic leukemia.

The CDR3 nucleotides are TGTGCCAGCACCCCGGTTGGACAGCCAGGAACCCAGTACTTC. Amino acids: CASTPVGQPGTQYF. The V gene is TRBV7-9, the J gene TRBJ2-5, with D maybe TRBD1 (6 bases). With 7 bases removed from V and 8 bases from J, the gap between germline ends came to 20 bases. CDR1 and CDR2 (germline): SEHNR, FQNEAQ (reference sequence). This CDR3 contains 14 residues.

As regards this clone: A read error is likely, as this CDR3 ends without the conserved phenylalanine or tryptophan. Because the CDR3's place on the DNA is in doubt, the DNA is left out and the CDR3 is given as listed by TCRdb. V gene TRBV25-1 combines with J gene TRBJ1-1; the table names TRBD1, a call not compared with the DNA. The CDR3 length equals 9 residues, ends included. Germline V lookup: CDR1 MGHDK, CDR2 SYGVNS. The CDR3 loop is CASSGGQGG.

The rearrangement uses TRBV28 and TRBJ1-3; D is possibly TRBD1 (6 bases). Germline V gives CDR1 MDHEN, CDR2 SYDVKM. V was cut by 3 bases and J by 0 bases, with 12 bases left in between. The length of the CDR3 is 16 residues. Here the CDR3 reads CASSFNRAPSGNTIYF. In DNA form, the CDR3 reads TGTGCCAGCAGTTTTAACAGGGCGCCCTCTGGAAACACCATATATTTT.

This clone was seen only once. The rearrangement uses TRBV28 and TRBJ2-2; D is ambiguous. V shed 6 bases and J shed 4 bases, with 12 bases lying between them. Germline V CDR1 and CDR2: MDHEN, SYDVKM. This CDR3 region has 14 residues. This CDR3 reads CASRSPYSTGELFF. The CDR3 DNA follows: TGTGCCAGCAGGTCTCCTTACTCCACCGGGGAGCTGTTTTTT.

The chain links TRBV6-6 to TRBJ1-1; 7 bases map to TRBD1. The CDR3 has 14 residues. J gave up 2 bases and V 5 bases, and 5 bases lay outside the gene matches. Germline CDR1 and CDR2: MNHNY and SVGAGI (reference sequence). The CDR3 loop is CASSPRDRNTEAFF. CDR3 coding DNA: TGTGCCAGCAGTCCCCGGGACAGAAACACTGAAGCTTTCTTT.

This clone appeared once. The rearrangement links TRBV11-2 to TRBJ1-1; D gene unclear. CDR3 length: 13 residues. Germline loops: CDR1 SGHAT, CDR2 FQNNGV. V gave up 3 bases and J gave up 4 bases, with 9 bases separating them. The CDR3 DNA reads TGTGCCAGCAGCTTCCGGCGGGGCACTGAAGCTTTCTTT. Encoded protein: CASSFRRGTEAFF.

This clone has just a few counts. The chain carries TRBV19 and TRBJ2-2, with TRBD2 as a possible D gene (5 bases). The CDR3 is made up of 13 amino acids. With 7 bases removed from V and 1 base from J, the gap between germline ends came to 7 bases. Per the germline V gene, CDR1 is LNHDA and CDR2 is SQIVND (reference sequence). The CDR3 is CASKDWNTGELFF. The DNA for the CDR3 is TGTGCCAGTAAGGACTGGAACACCGGGGAGCTGTTTTTT.